The entry below gives a single T cell receptor (beta chain) sequence along with its context. It lacks a known antigen. Base qualities are not recorded, but no much larger clone differs from it by a single base. Collaborating institutions collected whole blood in K2EDTA tubes following their own protocols. Collaborator samples were shipped for TCRbeta analysis as frozen whole blood, isolated PBMCs, or DNA extracted from either sample type. TCRbeta CDR3 regions were amplified from genomic DNA by means of the immunoSEQ Assay, a bias-controlled multiplex PCR. On the study's bioinformatics: The number of nucleated cells in each sample was estimated from the amplification of reference gene primers within the assay. To quantify the absolute abundance of each unique TCRbeta CDR3 rearrangement, sequence reads were collapsed and filtered. For each sample, productive Simpson clonality was calculated by taking the square root of Simpson's diversity index across productive rearrangements. In its TCRdb copy, this immuneACCESS table keeps in-frame sequences only and misses some clones. Where compared with another copy, unresolved V genes explain less than half of these, and the others have no known cause. For V, J and clone size, that table is used; D and trimming come from the DNA. In all, the sample holds approximately 99,000 clones, and 75% to 85% of those were seen once. Together, the top ten hold about a sixth of the sample.

Taken from cysteine to phenylalanine, the CDR3 has 14 residues. Only the CDR3 DNA stays, 42 bases, in frame from base 1. V sheds 5 bases and J sheds 6 bases, leaving 13 bases between their ends. The germline V gene sets CDR1 to MNHEY and CDR2 to SVGEGT. This entry comes from a study of blood T cell repertoires in COVID-19 (TCRdb year 2020). Concerning the study at large: Samples from collaborators originated in the United States, Italy and Spain and spanned both the acute and convalescent phases of COVID-19. Samples were obtained from the ongoing ImmuneRACE study (first 160 participants) and from 1,254 subjects provided by 6 global collaborators. Where HLA class I and class II types were available, the types were taken from metadata supplied by the sample provider, not from assay-based typing. The sample metadata nearly always contained a de-identified subject ID, COVID-19 status, age in years and sex. The material from the prospective study consisted of cDNA or gDNA derived from T cells, B-cell-depleted T cells, or PBMCs. A freely available public database, intended as a resource for researchers studying the immune response to SARS-CoV-2, is where the repertoires were released. The dataset comprised deeply sampled blood TCRbeta repertoires from subjects exposed to, actively infected with, or recovered from COVID-19.

On the study overall, not on this receptor specifically: The amount of clinical and demographic metadata varied by source and participant and was provided uncurated.

This TCR derives from a woman at least 80 years old with active or convalescent COVID-19. Sequencing was performed on peripheral blood. Recombination linked TRBV6-2 or TRBV6-3 to TRBJ2-2, and the D gene may be TRBD2, 6 bases matching. The CDR3 in this case is CASSTRRAAGELFF. The sequenced DNA is TGTGCCAGCAGTACACGGAGGGCCGCCGGGGAGCTGTTTTTT.